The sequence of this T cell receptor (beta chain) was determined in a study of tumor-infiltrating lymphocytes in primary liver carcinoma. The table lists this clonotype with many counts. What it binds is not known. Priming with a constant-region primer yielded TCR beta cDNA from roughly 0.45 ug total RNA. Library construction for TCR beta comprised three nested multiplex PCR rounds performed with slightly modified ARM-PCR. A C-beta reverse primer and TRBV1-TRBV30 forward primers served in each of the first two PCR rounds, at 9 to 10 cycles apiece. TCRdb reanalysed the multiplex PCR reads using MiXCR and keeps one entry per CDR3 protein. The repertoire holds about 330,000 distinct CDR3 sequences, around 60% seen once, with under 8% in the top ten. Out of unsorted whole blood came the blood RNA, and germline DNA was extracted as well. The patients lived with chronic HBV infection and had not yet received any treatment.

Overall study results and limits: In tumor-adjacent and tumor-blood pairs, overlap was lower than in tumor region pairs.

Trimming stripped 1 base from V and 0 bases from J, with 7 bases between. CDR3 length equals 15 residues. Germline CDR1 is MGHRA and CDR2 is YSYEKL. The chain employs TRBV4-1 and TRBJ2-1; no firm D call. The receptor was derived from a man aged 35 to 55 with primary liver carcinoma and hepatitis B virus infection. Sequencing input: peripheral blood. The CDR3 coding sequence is TGCGCCAGCAGCCAAGGTCCTAGCTCCTACAATGAGCAGTTCTTC. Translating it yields CASSQGPSSYNEQFF.